This entry is about one T cell receptor (beta chain). As processed by the authors: Estimated nucleated cell counts came from reference gene primer amplification. Libraries were prepared by immunoSEQ multiplex PCR; TCRdb keeps only in-frame clonotypes and omits some of them. The D gene and trimming were derived from the DNA, and the V and J assignments and clone size from that table. Seen here are 500,000 or so clones, roughly 90% observed once, and the top ten hold about 0.7%. This record comes from a study of blood T cell repertoires in COVID-19. Looking at the study overall: Sample material is recorded as cDNA or gDNA derived from T cells, B-cell-depleted T cells, or PBMCs.

Study members were between about 18 and 95 years old and lived in about two dozen US regions. With 5 bases clipped from V and 3 bases from J, the junction kept 7 bases outside the gene matches. The germline V gene has CDR1 SGHVS and CDR2 FNYEAQ. The CDR3 runs 15 residues. The V call is TRBV7-6, the J call TRBJ1-5, with 7 bases aligning to TRBD1. Sequencing was carried out using PBMCs or T cells enriched from blood (not recorded which). The clonotype originates from a woman aged 18-29 years who had recovered from COVID-19. In DNA form, the CDR3 reads TGTGCCAGCAGCGACCTGACAGGGAACAATCAGCCCCAGCATTTT. It encodes CASSDLTGNNQPQHF.